This passage covers 16 T cell receptor beta chains from one sample sequenced in a study of cytomegalovirus exposure and HLA in healthy donors. PCR involved 60 Vbeta and 13 Jbeta primers. Generated by immunoSEQ multiplex PCR, the TCRdb table keeps only in-frame clones and is missing some. The sample records about 130,000 clones, 55% to 75% being singletons. Sequencing input: PBMCs. The receptor source for this set is a man aged 25 to 40 in good health and CMV-seropositive.

This chain joins TRBV15 and TRBJ2-1; 9 bases map to TRBD1. V gave up 4 bases and J gave up 4 bases; unmatched junction bases: 5. Germline loops: CDR1 LNHNV, CDR2 YYDKDF (reference sequence). This CDR3 spans 15 amino acids. DNA for the CDR3: TGTGCCACCAGCAAGGACAGGGGATCATACAATGAGCAGTTCTTC. Translated: CATSKDRGSYNEQFF.

This rearrangement joins TRBV21-1 to TRBJ1-1; the D segment call TRBD1 is taken from the table without a DNA check. TRBV21-1 is tagged as a pseudogene. CDR3 length equals 13 residues. The CDR3 coding sequence is TGTGCCAGCAGCGAACAGGGAAACACTGAAGCTTTCTTT. Its protein is CASSEQGNTEAFF.

V is TRBV28 and J is TRBJ2-7; no firm D call. The CDR3 has 12 amino acids. Per the germline V gene, CDR1 is MDHEN and CDR2 is SYDVKM. V dropped 2 bases and J dropped 1 base, with 3 bases sitting between them. As DNA, the CDR3 is TGTGCCAGCAGTTTACTATCCTACGAGCAGTACTTC. Its protein is CASSLLSYEQYF.

This CDR3 is CASSHRQGADEQYF. In DNA, the CDR3 is TGCGCCAGCAGCCACAGACAGGGGGCGGACGAGCAGTACTTC. This chain connects TRBV5-1 to TRBJ2-7; 10 bases align to TRBD1. Germline values: CDR1 SGHRS, CDR2 YFSETQ. The CDR3 covers 14 residues. The V and J ends lost 4 bases and 5 bases, in that order; junction bases with no gene match: 6.

A single count supports this clone. This chain uses TRBV6-5 with TRBJ2-3; no firm D call. The CDR3 extends over 13 amino acids. The V and J ends lost 7 bases and 4 bases respectively, with 12 bases between them. The germline V gene encodes CDR1 MNHEY and CDR2 SVGAGI. The chain's CDR3 is CASTEPAADTQYF. The CDR3 DNA reads TGTGCCAGCACCGAGCCGGCGGCAGATACGCAGTATTTT.

This clone was recorded once. The chain recombines TRBV5-1 with TRBJ1-2; a weak D match, TRBD1 (5 bases). CDR3 length: 16 amino acids. Germline V lookup: CDR1 SGHRS, CDR2 YFSETQ. Trimming removed 6 bases at V and 5 bases at J, with 23 bases between. The DNA of the CDR3 is TGCGCCAGCAACCTTATACGAACCGGGACTGAATATGGCTACACCTTC. It translates to CASNLIRTGTEYGYTF.

V is TRBV28 and J is TRBJ2-7; no definite D call. The CDR3 covers 12 residues. CDR1 is MDHEN and CDR2 is SYDVKM in the germline V gene. Trimming removed 3 bases at V and 1 base at J, with 4 bases between. The CDR3 loop reads CASSFRSYEQYF. CDR3 bases: TGTGCCAGCAGTTTTAGATCCTACGAGCAGTACTTC.

The CDR3 protein is CASSLGLAQSSYEQYF. The CDR3 nucleotides are TGTGCCAGCAGCTTGGGACTAGCCCAAAGCTCCTACGAGCAGTACTTC. The gene calls are TRBV5-6 and TRBJ2-7; 7 bases map to TRBD2. There are 16 residues in the CDR3. The germline gives CDR1 SGHDT, CDR2 YYEEEE. With V trimmed by 0 bases and J by 0 bases, 6 bases remained unmatched.

This clone was recorded once. The chain employs TRBV6-6 and TRBJ2-7; TRBD1 aligns across 9 bases. From germline, CDR1 is MNHNY and CDR2 SVGAGI (reference sequence). The CDR3 runs to 15 residues. V was clipped by 2 bases and J by 3 bases; unmatched bases: 5. In DNA, the CDR3 is TGTGCCAGCAGTTACCAGGGACAGGGTCTCTACGAGCAGTACTTC. Residues: CASSYQGQGLYEQYF.

The chain has TRBV4-1 and TRBJ2-1, with D possibly matching TRBD2 (6 bases). CDR3 length: 18 residues. The germline V and J ends were trimmed by 4 bases and 3 bases, with 22 bases remaining between them. Germline V gene data show CDR1 as MGHRA and CDR2 as YSYEKL. CDR3 bases: TGCGCCAGCAGCCCCCACCCTGGTAGGGACTGGAACTACAATGAGCAGTTCTTC. It is translated as CASSPHPGRDWNYNEQFF.

This chain connects TRBV29-1 to TRBJ2-1, with 10 bases lining up with TRBD2. With V trimmed by 4 bases and J by 7 bases, 7 bases remained unmatched. The length of the CDR3 is 14 residues. Germline V gene data show CDR1 as SQVTM and CDR2 as ANQGSEA. CDR3 nucleotide sequence: TGCAGCGTTGGTGGAGTAGCGGGGGGAAATGAGCAGTTCTTC. Its protein product is CSVGGVAGGNEQFF.

In regard to this clone: This may stem from a read error, because a much larger clone lies one nucleotide away. This chain links TRBV5-4 with TRBJ1-4, with 8 bases aligning to TRBD1. This CDR3 spans 14 amino acids. V shed 2 bases and J 6 bases; nucleotides not matched to a gene: 3. CDR1 and CDR2 from the germline V gene are SGHNT and YYREEE (reference sequence). Written as DNA, the CDR3 is TGTGCCAGCAGCTTAACAGGGGGGGATGAAAAACTGTTTTTT. It translates to CASSLTGGDEKLFF.

V is TRBV2 and J is TRBJ2-1; 9 bases map to TRBD2. From germline, CDR1 is SNHLY and CDR2 FYNNEI. The CDR3 spans 15 residues. V shed 9 bases, J shed 1 base, and the junction held 7 bases outside the gene matches. In DNA, the CDR3 is TGTGCCAGGAGTAGCGGGAGTCGGTCCTACAATGAGCAGTTCTTC. It encodes CARSSGSRSYNEQFF.

J is TRBJ2-1 and V is TRBV2, with 12 bases lining up with TRBD2. The CDR3 is 16 amino acids. Trimming cost V 0 bases and J 12 bases; bases outside gene matches: 9. Germline V gene lookup returns CDR1 SNHLY and CDR2 FYNNEI. CDR3 residues: CASSEALLAGGPTQFF. The CDR3 nucleotides are TGTGCCAGCAGTGAAGCGCTTCTAGCGGGAGGGCCCACGCAGTTCTTC.

In its sample, this clone was seen a few times. The rearrangement links TRBV9 to TRBJ2-5; TRBD2 aligns across 9 bases. The length of the CDR3 is 16 residues. Germline V gene sequence: CDR1 SGDLS, CDR2 YYNGEE. V was clipped by 4 bases and J by 5 bases; unmatched bases: 12. Here the CDR3 DNA reads TGTGCCAGCAGCTTTCCTTTAGCGGGAGCTCGGGAGACCCAGTACTTC. It encodes CASSFPLAGARETQYF.

This clone was counted only a few times. The rearrangement links TRBV25-1 to TRBJ2-2, with a possible D match to TRBD2 (5 bases). Germline CDR1 is MGHDK and CDR2 is SYGVNS. Deletions cut 5 bases from V and 5 bases from J, with 9 bases between. The CDR3 has 13 amino acids. The DNA for the CDR3 is TGTGCCAGCAGTTGGTCGGGAACCGGGGAGCTGTTTTTT. This gives the protein CASSWSGTGELFF.